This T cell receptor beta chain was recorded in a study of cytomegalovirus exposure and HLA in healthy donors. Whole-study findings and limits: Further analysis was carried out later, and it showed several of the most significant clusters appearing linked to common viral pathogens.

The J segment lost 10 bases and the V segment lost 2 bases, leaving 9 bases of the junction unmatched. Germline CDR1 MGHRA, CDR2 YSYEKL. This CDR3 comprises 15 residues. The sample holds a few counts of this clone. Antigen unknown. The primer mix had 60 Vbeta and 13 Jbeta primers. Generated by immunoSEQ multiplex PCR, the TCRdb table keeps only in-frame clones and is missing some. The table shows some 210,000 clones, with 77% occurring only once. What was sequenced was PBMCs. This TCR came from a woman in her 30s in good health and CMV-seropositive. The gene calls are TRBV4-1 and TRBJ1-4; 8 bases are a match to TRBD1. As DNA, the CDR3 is TGCGCCAGCAGCCAACTTGGACAGGGAGGCGGAAAACTGTTTTTT. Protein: CASSQLGQGGGKLFF.